The T cell receptor (beta chain) described here comes from a study of OX40 agonist ivuxolimab in advanced cancers. The germline gives CDR1 LGHNT, CDR2 FRNRAP. The CDR3 extends over 16 amino acids. Trimming at V came to 3 bases and at J to 1 base, leaving 7 bases not matched to a gene. The method was immunoSEQ multiplex PCR; TCRdb's version includes in-frame clones alone and lacks a portion of them. Among just over 90,000 clones listed, around 94% were seen once. The sequence was obtained from an adult with an advanced solid tumor such as melanoma, head and neck, liver or kidney cancer. The rearrangement joins TRBV12-5 to TRBJ1-1, with TRBD1 identical over 8 bases. This sample comprised CD4+ or CD8+ T cells sorted from blood, obtained in a trial of the OX40 agonist ivuxolimab. The CDR3 sequence: CASGFLDRVGNTEAFF. DNA of the CDR3: TGTGCTAGTGGTTTCTTGGACAGGGTGGGGAACACTGAAGCTTTCTTT.